This T cell receptor (beta chain) was obtained from a study of shared clonotypes between healthy human individuals. Terminally differentiated effector memory CD45RA+ cells were excluded from the naive CD8 cells, which were CD45RO-negative and positively selected for CCR7. Genomic DNA belonging to each subset was distributed in equal measure over several immunoSEQ plates. Sequencing was performed with immunoSEQ multiplex PCR; in TCRdb, only in-frame clones are kept and a portion is missing. The profile shows hundreds of thousands of clones, approximately 96% of them singletons. Germline-derived CDR1 and CDR2 are MNHEY and SVGAGI. The V segment lost 9 bases and the J segment 8 bases; nucleotides outside the gene matches: 7. There are 13 residues in the CDR3.

Sequenced sample: naive CD8+ T cells sorted from blood. V is TRBV6-5 and J is TRBJ1-4, with 9 bases aligning to TRBD1. The origin of this receptor is a woman in her twenties or thirties in good health. CDR3 nucleotide sequence: TGTGCCAGAAACCGGGACAGGGTGGAAAAACTGTTTTTT. Protein product: CARNRDRVEKLFF.